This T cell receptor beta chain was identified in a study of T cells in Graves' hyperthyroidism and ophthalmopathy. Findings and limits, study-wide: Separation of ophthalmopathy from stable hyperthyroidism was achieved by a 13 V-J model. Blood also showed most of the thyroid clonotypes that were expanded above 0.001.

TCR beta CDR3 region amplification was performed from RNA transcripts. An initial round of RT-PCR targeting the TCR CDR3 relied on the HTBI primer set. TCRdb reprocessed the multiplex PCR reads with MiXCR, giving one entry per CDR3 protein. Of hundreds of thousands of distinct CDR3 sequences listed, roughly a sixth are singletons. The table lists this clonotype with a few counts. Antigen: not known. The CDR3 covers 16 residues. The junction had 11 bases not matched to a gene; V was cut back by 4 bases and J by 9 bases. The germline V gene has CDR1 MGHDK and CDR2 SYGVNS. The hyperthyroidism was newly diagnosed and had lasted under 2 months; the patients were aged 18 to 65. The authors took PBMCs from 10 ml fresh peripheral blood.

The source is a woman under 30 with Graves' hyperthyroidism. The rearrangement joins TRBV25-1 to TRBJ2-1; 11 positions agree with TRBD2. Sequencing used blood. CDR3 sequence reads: CASSATWTSGSGEQFF. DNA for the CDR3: TGTGCCAGCAGTGCAACCTGGACTAGCGGGTCCGGTGAGCAGTTCTTC.